The T cell receptor beta chain described here comes from a study of blood T cell repertoires in COVID-19. Unmatched junction bases numbered 14, after V lost 3 bases and J lost 2 bases. The CDR3 is 19 residues long. CDR1 and CDR2 from the germline V gene are DFQATT and SNEGSKA (reference sequence). This clone occurred a few times. TCRdb's table, derived via immunoSEQ multiplex PCR, lists solely in-frame clones and lacks some. The sample holds roughly 190,000 clones, 65% to 80% seen once. V usage is TRBV20-1 and J usage is TRBJ1-6, with 9 bases that match TRBD1. This TCR derives from a woman in her forties or fifties with acute or convalescent COVID-19. The sample consisted of peripheral blood. DNA of the CDR3: TGCAGTGCTAGTCATTCCCGGGACAGGGAGGGGACCTATAATTCACCCCTCCACTTT. Translated, it gives CSASHSRDREGTYNSPLHF.